This entry is about one TCR beta chain. These data originate in a study of cytomegalovirus exposure and HLA in healthy donors. TCRdb's copy holds only in-frame clones and misses some; the assay was immunoSEQ multiplex PCR. This table holds 300,000 to 400,000 clones, 70% to 90% found once. Sequenced sample: PBMCs. The sequence derives from a woman between 18 and 29 years old in good health and CMV-seronegative.

Written as DNA, the CDR3 is TGTGCCAGCAGCGCGACCCGGGAAACCGCCTACAATGAGCAGTTCTTC. Translation gives CASSATRETAYNEQFF. This sequence joins TRBV9 and TRBJ2-1, with D maybe TRBD2 (5 bases). V lost 3 bases and J 2 bases, leaving 15 bases between the germline ends. Germline lookup yields CDR1 SGDLS and CDR2 YYNGEE. The CDR3 totals 16 residues.